This is a list of T cell receptor beta chains from one sample in a study of shared T cell receptors in the human thymus. Measured with immunoSEQ multiplex PCR; TCRdb has only the in-frame clones, and not every one. The sample yields hundreds of thousands of clones, over 75% seen once. Separately, the same data were catalogued under a study of human thymus T cells.

The sequenced sample consisted of thymocytes. These receptors all come from a boy in the first two years of life with a congenital heart defect. The CDR3 runs from the conserved cysteine through the conserved F or W. Fields, in order: clone size, D gene, J gene, V gene, CDR3 DNA, CDR3 protein. The D gene is left open where the match is weak. A clone size is listed for some rows: how often the clone was seen (once, few, many), or a class if it is expanded.

abundance: NA
d_gene: TRBD1
j_gene: TRBJ1-1
v_gene: TRBV5-4
CDR3nt: TGTGCCAGCAGCTTGGGCCCGGGACAGGGGACTTTTTCTTTCTTT
CDR3aa: CASSLGPGQGTFSFF

abundance: NA
d_gene: NA
j_gene: TRBJ1-6
v_gene: TRBV6-6
CDR3nt: TGTGCCAGCAGCCCCTTGTGCTCCTATAATTCACCCCTCCACTTT
CDR3aa: CASSPLCSYNSPLHF

abundance: few
d_gene: TRBD1
j_gene: TRBJ2-1
v_gene: TRBV7-8
CDR3nt: TGTGCCAGCAGCTCAACGGGACAGGGGATTTACAATGAGCAGTTCTTC
CDR3aa: CASSSTGQGIYNEQFF

abundance: NA
d_gene: NA
j_gene: TRBJ2-7
v_gene: TRBV27
CDR3nt: TGTGCCAGCAGTGAGGGATTCAAAGCTTACGAGCAGTACTTC
CDR3aa: CASSEGFKAYEQYF

abundance: once
d_gene: TRBD2
j_gene: TRBJ2-3
v_gene: TRBV2
CDR3nt: TGTGCCAGGGGGAAGCGGGAGGGGAGGACAGATACGCAGTATTTT
CDR3aa: CARGKREGRTDTQYF

abundance: NA
d_gene: NA
j_gene: TRBJ2-3
v_gene: TRBV9
CDR3nt: TGTGCCAGCAGCGTATTTAGCATCACAGATACGCAGTATTTT
CDR3aa: CASSVFSITDTQYF

abundance: NA
d_gene: NA
j_gene: TRBJ2-2
v_gene: TRBV7-2
CDR3nt: TGTGCCAGCAGGCCAAGACACCGCACCGGGGAGCTGTTTTTT
CDR3aa: CASRPRHRTGELFF

abundance: NA
d_gene: TRBD1
j_gene: TRBJ1-1
v_gene: TRBV19
CDR3nt: TGTGCCAGTAGGTATCCGGGACAGGGGTCCGAAGCTTTCTTT
CDR3aa: CASRYPGQGSEAFF

abundance: NA
d_gene: NA
j_gene: TRBJ2-2
v_gene: TRBV7-9
CDR3nt: TGTGCCAGCAGCTTATGTTGGGGGGTCCGCGCGAACACCGGGGAGCTGTTTTTT
CDR3aa: CASSLCWGVRANTGELFF

abundance: NA
d_gene: TRBD2
j_gene: TRBJ2-1
v_gene: TRBV4-1
CDR3nt: TGCGCCAGCAGCCAAGATTTAGCGGGGGGGCTCAATGAGCAGTTCTTC
CDR3aa: CASSQDLAGGLNEQFF

abundance: NA
d_gene: TRBD1
j_gene: TRBJ2-7
v_gene: TRBV27
CDR3nt: TGTGCCAGCAGTTTTCACCGGGACAGTCCCTACGAGCAGTACTTC
CDR3aa: CASSFHRDSPYEQYF

abundance: NA
d_gene: TRBD2
j_gene: TRBJ2-3
v_gene: TRBV23-1
CDR3nt: TGCGCCAGCAGTCGGGATAGCGGGAGAGACGATACGCAGTATTTT
CDR3aa: CASSRDSGRDDTQYF

abundance: NA
d_gene: TRBD1
j_gene: TRBJ2-7
v_gene: TRBV7-9
CDR3nt: TGTGCCAGCAGTCTTGCGGAGTCGGACAGGGGGCTTTACGAGCAGTACTTC
CDR3aa: CASSLAESDRGLYEQYF

abundance: NA
d_gene: NA
j_gene: TRBJ2-3
v_gene: TRBV5-6
CDR3nt: TGTGCCAGCAGCTTGGGCCAGGGAAATACGCAGTATTTT
CDR3aa: CASSLGQGNTQYF

abundance: NA
d_gene: TRBD1
j_gene: TRBJ2-1
v_gene: TRBV7-9
CDR3nt: TGTGCCAGCAGCTTATCACAGGGGGGCAATGAGCAGTTCTTC
CDR3aa: CASSLSQGGNEQFF

abundance: NA
d_gene: NA
j_gene: TRBJ2-7
v_gene: TRBV29-1
CDR3nt: TGCAGCGTTTTCCACAACGAGCAGTACTTC
CDR3aa: CSVFHNEQYF

abundance: NA
d_gene: NA
j_gene: TRBJ2-7
v_gene: TRBV28
CDR3nt: TGTGCCAGCAGTTTCGGACAGCGATACTCCTACGAGCAGTACTTC
CDR3aa: CASSFGQRYSYEQYF

abundance: once
d_gene: TRBD1
j_gene: TRBJ2-7
v_gene: TRBV11-1
CDR3nt: TGTGCCAGCAGCCTTGGACAGGGAGTCTACGAGCAGTACTTC
CDR3aa: CASSLGQGVYEQYF

abundance: NA
d_gene: NA
j_gene: TRBJ2-1
v_gene: TRBV2
CDR3nt: TGTGCCAGCAGTGATAAACGGTACAATGAGCAGTTCTTC
CDR3aa: CASSDKRYNEQFF

abundance: NA
d_gene: TRBD2
j_gene: TRBJ2-3
v_gene: TRBV5-1
CDR3nt: TGCGCCAGCAGCTTCAGCGGGGGGCCCGAGGATACGCAGTATTTT
CDR3aa: CASSFSGGPEDTQYF

abundance: NA
d_gene: TRBD1
j_gene: TRBJ2-7
v_gene: TRBV6-5
CDR3nt: TGTGCCAGCACCAAGGGACAGAGACCCTACGAGCAGTACTTC
CDR3aa: CASTKGQRPYEQYF

abundance: NA
d_gene: NA
j_gene: TRBJ1-3
v_gene: TRBV6-1
CDR3nt: TGTGCCAGCAGTGAAGCCGGGTTCCACACCATATATTTT
CDR3aa: CASSEAGFHTIYF

abundance: NA
d_gene: TRBD1
j_gene: TRBJ2-5
v_gene: TRBV5-4
CDR3nt: TGTGCCAGCAGCTTGGGCCGGGACAGGGAGAAAGAGACCCAGTACTTC
CDR3aa: CASSLGRDREKETQYF

abundance: once
d_gene: TRBD2
j_gene: TRBJ2-1
v_gene: TRBV6-5
CDR3nt: TGTGCCAGCAGTTACTCTCCGGGGGGGCTCGGGAATGAGCAGTTCTTC
CDR3aa: CASSYSPGGLGNEQFF

abundance: few
d_gene: NA
j_gene: TRBJ1-5
v_gene: TRBV19
CDR3nt: TGTGCCAGTAGGGGGAGTAGTCAGCCCCAGCATTTT
CDR3aa: CASRGSSQPQHF

abundance: NA
d_gene: TRBD2
j_gene: TRBJ2-2
v_gene: TRBV6-5
CDR3nt: TGTGCCAGCAGTTCCCTAGCGGGAGGAAACACCGGGGAGCTGTTTTTT
CDR3aa: CASSSLAGGNTGELFF

abundance: NA
d_gene: NA
j_gene: TRBJ2-7
v_gene: TRBV28
CDR3nt: TGTGCCAGCAGTCCCAGGGTTGGCGAGCAGTACTTC
CDR3aa: CASSPRVGEQYF

abundance: NA
d_gene: TRBD1
j_gene: TRBJ2-7
v_gene: TRBV10-3
CDR3nt: TGTGCCATCAGTGGGGACAGGAGCTCCTACGAGCAGTACTTC
CDR3aa: CAISGDRSSYEQYF

abundance: NA
d_gene: TRBD1
j_gene: TRBJ1-4
v_gene: TRBV19
CDR3nt: TGTGCCAGTCGCAGACAGGGCGAAAAACTGTTTTTT
CDR3aa: CASRRQGEKLFF

abundance: once
d_gene: TRBD2
j_gene: TRBJ2-1
v_gene: TRBV6-4
CDR3nt: TGTGCCAGCAGCGAGACTAGCGGAACACCCTACAATGAGCAGTTCTTC
CDR3aa: CASSETSGTPYNEQFF

abundance: NA
d_gene: TRBD1
j_gene: TRBJ1-2
v_gene: TRBV7-8
CDR3nt: TGTGCCAGCAGCCACGGACAGGGATTGGGGACGCGTGGCTACACCTTC
CDR3aa: CASSHGQGLGTRGYTF

abundance: NA
d_gene: NA
j_gene: TRBJ1-1
v_gene: TRBV29-1
CDR3nt: TGCAGCGTTGTGGCAAACCCCGGGGACACTGAAGCTTTCTTT
CDR3aa: CSVVANPGDTEAFF

abundance: NA
d_gene: TRBD2
j_gene: TRBJ2-1
v_gene: TRBV9
CDR3nt: TGTGCCAGCAGCGTAGACCTCGCTAGCGGGAGTTTGAGTGAGCAGTTCTTC
CDR3aa: CASSVDLASGSLSEQFF

abundance: NA
d_gene: TRBD2
j_gene: TRBJ2-3
v_gene: TRBV28
CDR3nt: TGTGCCAGCAGCTCGGGACTAGTTTTTAGTTTTGGCACAGATACGCAGTATTTT
CDR3aa: CASSSGLVFSFGTDTQYF

abundance: NA
d_gene: TRBD2
j_gene: TRBJ2-1
v_gene: TRBV5-1
CDR3nt: TGCGCCAGCAGCTCCAGGACTAGCGGGTACAATGAGCAGTTCTTC
CDR3aa: CASSSRTSGYNEQFF

abundance: once
d_gene: NA
j_gene: TRBJ1-2
v_gene: TRBV30
CDR3nt: TGTGCCTGGAGTGTACCCCCCCCGGGACAAAACTATGGCTACACCTTC
CDR3aa: CAWSVPPPGQNYGYTF

abundance: NA
d_gene: NA
j_gene: TRBJ1-2
v_gene: TRBV21-1
CDR3nt: TGTGCCAGCAGCAAAGAAAGGCGGTTTCCTAACTATGGCTACACCTTC
CDR3aa: CASSKERRFPNYGYTF

abundance: NA
d_gene: TRBD1
j_gene: TRBJ2-1
v_gene: TRBV19
CDR3nt: TGTGCCAGTAACCACCGGGACAGTTCCTACAATGAGCAGTTCTTC
CDR3aa: CASNHRDSSYNEQFF

abundance: NA
d_gene: TRBD2
j_gene: TRBJ2-3
v_gene: TRBV9
CDR3nt: TGTGCCAGCAGTAAGGGACTAGCGAGAGATACGCAGTATTTT
CDR3aa: CASSKGLARDTQYF

abundance: NA
d_gene: NA
j_gene: TRBJ1-5
v_gene: TRBV28
CDR3nt: TGTGCCAGCAGTCCCCCGGGGTGGGGCAATCAGCCCCAGCATTTT
CDR3aa: CASSPPGWGNQPQHF

abundance: few
d_gene: NA
j_gene: TRBJ2-4
v_gene: TRBV29-1
CDR3nt: TGCAGCGTCCTCGACACGACCGTAGCCAAAAACATTCAGTACTTC
CDR3aa: CSVLDTTVAKNIQYF

abundance: NA
d_gene: NA
j_gene: TRBJ1-2
v_gene: TRBV5-6
CDR3nt: TGTGCCAGCAGCTTGGGCGGGGACGGCTACACCTTC
CDR3aa: CASSLGGDGYTF

abundance: NA
d_gene: TRBD2
j_gene: TRBJ2-1
v_gene: TRBV7-6
CDR3nt: TGTGCCAGCAGCTTACTGAGCGGGAGAGGGGCCTACAATGAGCAGTTCTTC
CDR3aa: CASSLLSGRGAYNEQFF

abundance: NA
d_gene: TRBD1
j_gene: TRBJ1-5
v_gene: TRBV6-1
CDR3nt: TGTGCCAGCAGCCGAGGACAGGGGAGAAATCAGCCCCAGCATTTT
CDR3aa: CASSRGQGRNQPQHF

abundance: NA
d_gene: TRBD1
j_gene: TRBJ1-1
v_gene: TRBV7-2
CDR3nt: TGTGCCAGCGCTCGCCACTTCAGGACAGGGGGCACTGAAGCTTTCTTT
CDR3aa: CASARHFRTGGTEAFF

abundance: NA
d_gene: TRBD2
j_gene: TRBJ2-1
v_gene: TRBV5-4
CDR3nt: TGTGCCAGCAGCTCTAAAACCGGGACTAGCGGGGAGAGCTCCTACAATGAGCAGTTCTTC
CDR3aa: CASSSKTGTSGESSYNEQFF

abundance: NA
d_gene: TRBD2
j_gene: TRBJ2-3
v_gene: TRBV27
CDR3nt: TGTGCCAGCAGTCCACTACCGGGACTACCAACTAGCACAGATACGCAGTATTTT
CDR3aa: CASSPLPGLPTSTDTQYF

abundance: NA
d_gene: NA
j_gene: TRBJ1-4
v_gene: TRBV25-1
CDR3nt: TGTGCCAGCAGTGAATCGAGGGCAGGCAATGAAAAACTGTTTTTT
CDR3aa: CASSESRAGNEKLFF

abundance: NA
d_gene: TRBD2
j_gene: TRBJ2-7
v_gene: TRBV6-5
CDR3nt: TGTGCCAGCAGGCCCACTAGCGGAAAGTCCTACGAGCAGTACTTC
CDR3aa: CASRPTSGKSYEQYF

abundance: NA
d_gene: TRBD1
j_gene: TRBJ1-4
v_gene: TRBV18
CDR3nt: TGTGCCAGCTCATCTACTCCGGGACAGGGGAAGGAAGGTGAAAAACTGTTTTTT
CDR3aa: CASSSTPGQGKEGEKLFF

abundance: once
d_gene: TRBD2
j_gene: TRBJ2-3
v_gene: TRBV27
CDR3nt: TGTGCCAGCAGTTTAGGGACTAGCGGGGGGGGCGCAGATACGCAGTATTTT
CDR3aa: CASSLGTSGGGADTQYF

abundance: NA
d_gene: NA
j_gene: TRBJ2-7
v_gene: TRBV29-1
CDR3nt: TGCAGCGTTGAAGATGGGCAGGCCTACGAGCAGTACTTC
CDR3aa: CSVEDGQAYEQYF

abundance: NA
d_gene: NA
j_gene: TRBJ1-1
v_gene: TRBV6-6
CDR3nt: TGTGCCAGCAGCTGGGGCAAAACTGAAGCTTTCTTT
CDR3aa: CASSWGKTEAFF